This TCR beta chain was captured in a study of Ad26.COV2.S vaccination and SARS-CoV-2 variants. Using immunoSEQ multiplex PCR, the repertoire was profiled, and TCRdb retains in-frame clones only, with some absent. This sample carries about 320,000 clones, roughly 84% of them seen once, and the ten largest clones take 1.9%. The CDR3 runs 12 residues. Per germline, CDR1 SEHNR and CDR2 FQNEAQ (reference sequence). V was shortened by 6 bases and J by 5 bases, with 8 bases between the two germline ends. Treatment denoted: roughly 18 received Ad26.COV2.S at low or high dose, single or two shots; about 5 received placebo; per-sample allocation not given. Samples came from day 63 after the first vaccine or placebo injection. This vaccine is an Ad26 vector that expresses the Wuhan-strain SARS-CoV-2 spike.

The sequence was obtained from a person aged 18-60 years who received the Ad26.COV2.S COVID-19 vaccine or a placebo. This chain links TRBV7-9 with TRBJ1-5; D unclear. Here the sequenced sample was peripheral blood, taken in a trial of Ad26.COV2.S vaccine versus placebo. CDR3 bases: TGTGCCAGCAGAGCAGATGATCAGCCCCAGCATTTT. It codes for CASRADDQPQHF.